These 5 T cell receptor beta chains were sequenced from one sample in a study of blood T cell repertoires in COVID-19. TCRdb's table, derived via immunoSEQ multiplex PCR, lists solely in-frame clones and lacks some. Of about 390,000 clones in the sample, 80% to 90% were seen once. The sample taken for sequencing was peripheral blood. The receptors come from a woman aged 55-69 years with COVID-19, enrolled during active disease.

The chain combines TRBV14 with TRBJ2-7; TRBD1 matches 8 bases. With 6 bases clipped from V and 6 bases from J, the junction kept 7 bases outside the gene matches. Germline V gives CDR1 SGHDN, CDR2 FVKESK. CDR3 length equals 13 residues. The CDR3 region is CASRLQGAAEQYF. The CDR3, as DNA: TGTGCCAGCAGGCTCCAGGGGGCCGCCGAGCAGTACTTC.

This chain connects TRBV7-2 to TRBJ2-2; no reliable D call. Deletions cut 4 bases from V and 4 bases from J, with 10 bases between. Germline CDR1 SGHTA, CDR2 FQGNSA. The CDR3 covers 14 residues. The CDR3 nucleotides read TGTGCCAGCAGCTCGATTCTACTCACCGGGGAGCTGTTTTTT. This encodes CASSSILLTGELFF.

This clone appeared a single time. The chain is built from TRBV27 and TRBJ2-7; 9 nucleotides align to TRBD1. The V and J ends lost 2 bases and 4 bases, in that order; junction bases with no gene match: 3. The CDR3 runs to 14 residues. Germline CDR1 reads MNHEY; CDR2 reads SMNVEV (reference sequence). CDR3 sequence (DNA): TGTGCCAGCAGTTTAGCCGGACAGGGGTACGAGCAGTACTTC. Translating it yields CASSLAGQGYEQYF.

This clone was found many times. The V gene is TRBV7-6, the J gene TRBJ2-2; the match to TRBD2 covers 10 bases. V dropped 2 bases and J dropped 6; count of bases not matched to a gene: 6. The CDR3 has 16 residues. Per germline, CDR1 SGHVS and CDR2 FNYEAQ. The CDR3: CASSLLSGGEAGELFF. The CDR3 nucleotides read TGTGCCAGCAGCTTACTCAGCGGGGGGGAGGCCGGGGAGCTGTTTTTT.

Note on this clone: The same CDR3 arises from other DNA sequences in this sample as well. The rearrangement uses TRBV9 and TRBJ1-1; a possible D gene is TRBD1 (5 bases). Trimming stripped 2 bases from V and 1 base from J, with 6 bases between. Germline CDR1 is SGDLS and CDR2 is YYNGEE. The CDR3 covers 13 residues. In DNA form, the CDR3 reads TGTGCCAGCAGCGTCCAGGGGAACACTGAAGCTTTCTTT. Residues: CASSVQGNTEAFF.